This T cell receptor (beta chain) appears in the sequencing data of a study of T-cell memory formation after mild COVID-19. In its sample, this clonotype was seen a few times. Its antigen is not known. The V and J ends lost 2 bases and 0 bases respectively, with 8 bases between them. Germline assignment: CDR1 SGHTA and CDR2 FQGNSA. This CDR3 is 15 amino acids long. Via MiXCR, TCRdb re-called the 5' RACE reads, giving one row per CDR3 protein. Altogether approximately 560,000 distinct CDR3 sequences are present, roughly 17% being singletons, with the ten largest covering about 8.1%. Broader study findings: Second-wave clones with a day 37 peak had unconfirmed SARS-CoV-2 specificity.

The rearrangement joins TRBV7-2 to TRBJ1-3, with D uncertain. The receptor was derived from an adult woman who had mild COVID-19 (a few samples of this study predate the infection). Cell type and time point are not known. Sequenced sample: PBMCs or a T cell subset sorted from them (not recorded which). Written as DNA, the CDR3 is TGTGCCAGCAGCTTAACTGCGATCTCTGGAAACACCATATATTTT. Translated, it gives CASSLTAISGNTIYF.